The rows below give T cell receptor beta chains drawn from one sample of a study of shared clonotypes between healthy human individuals. Libraries were prepared by immunoSEQ multiplex PCR; TCRdb keeps only in-frame clonotypes and omits some of them. Of millions of clones in the sample, 85% to 95% were seen once. The source material was naive CD8+ T cells sorted from blood. These receptors all come from a man aged 18 to 30 in good health. Both conserved end residues are part of each CDR3. A D gene is named only where the DNA matches it firmly. Rows may omit the clone size; those that give it use once, few, many or a size class.

>.|TRBJ2-1|TRBV6-5|TRBD2
TGTGCCAGCAGTTATTTTCTAGCGGCTCACAATGAGCAGTTCTTC
CASSYFLAAHNEQFF
>.|TRBJ2-3|TRBV5-4|.
TGTGCCAGCAGCTTGTTTGGGTCAGAGGGTAGGGATACGCAGTATTTT
CASSLFGSEGRDTQYF
>.|TRBJ2-1|TRBV18|.
TGTGCCAGCTCCTTCACGTACACCACGCCCTACAATGAGCAGTTCTTC
CASSFTYTTPYNEQFF
>.|TRBJ2-1|TRBV7-8|.
TGTGCCAGCAGCTTAGTTGTAATAGGGGCGAGGTCCTACAATGAGCAGTTCTTC
CASSLVVIGARSYNEQFF
>.|TRBJ2-3|TRBV19|.
TGTGCCAGTAGTCCCCGGACCCTAGATACGCAGTATTTT
CASSPRTLDTQYF
>.|TRBJ2-5|TRBV30|.
TGTGCCTGGAGTGTAGGAGCCCCCGGTGGGACAGAGACCCAGTACTTC
CAWSVGAPGGTETQYF
>.|TRBJ2-5|TRBV7-6|TRBD2
TGTGCCAGCAGCTCAGGACTAGCGGGGGAAGAGACCCAGTACTTC
CASSSGLAGEETQYF
>.|TRBJ2-3|TRBV28|TRBD1
TGTGCCAGCAGTTCGACAGGGGGGGAGGGTACGCAGTATTTT
CASSSTGGEGTQYF
>once|TRBJ2-3|TRBV27|.
TGTGCCAGCAGTTTTCTAGCGCCCGCCGTCACTAGCACAGATACGCAGTATTTT
CASSFLAPAVTSTDTQYF
>.|TRBJ2-1|TRBV11-2|TRBD2
TGTGCCAGCGCCCCTAGCGGCCTGGGGGAGCAGTTCTTC
CASAPSGLGEQFF
>.|TRBJ2-7|TRBV7-6|.
TGTGCCAGCAGCTTAGAAGACGGGGTCGGGTCCTACGAGCAGTACTTC
CASSLEDGVGSYEQYF
>.|TRBJ2-7|TRBV4-3|.
TGCGCCAGCAGCCAAGATGGGGGTGGTTACGAGCAGTACTTC
CASSQDGGGYEQYF
>.|TRBJ2-3|TRBV2|TRBD2
TGTGCCAGCAGTGAACAGAGCGGGGGGAGCACAGATACGCAGTATTTT
CASSEQSGGSTDTQYF
>.|TRBJ2-7|TRBV29-1|TRBD1
TGCAGCGCCCGATGGGGGGACAGGGGTTACGAGCAGTACTTC
CSARWGDRGYEQYF
>.|TRBJ2-5|TRBV30|TRBD2
TGTGCCTGGAGTGTAGGTAGCGGGGGGCGTAAAGAGACCCAGTACTTC
CAWSVGSGGRKETQYF
>.|TRBJ1-2|TRBV20-1|.
TGCAGTGCTACAGGGGACGGCTACACCTTC
CSATGDGYTF